This is a list of T cell receptor beta chains from one sample in a study of early T cells in non-severe SARS-CoV-2 infection. TCRdb passed the 5' RACE reads through MiXCR, listing each CDR3 protein once. The table lists 30,000 or so distinct CDR3 sequences, roughly 6% of them singletons. The material sequenced was whole blood. The receptors originated from an adult who was a healthcare worker with PCR-confirmed SARS-CoV-2 infection or an uninfected control (not recorded which). Both conserved end residues are part of each CDR3. Fields, in order: V gene, clone size, D gene, J gene, CDR3 protein, CDR3 DNA. A D gene is named only where the DNA matches it firmly. Size is stated for part of the rows, as once, few or many counts, or as a class when the clone is expanded.

>TRBV12-3/TRBV12-4|.|TRBD2|TRBJ2-1
CASNFGTSYNEQFF
TGTGCCAGCAACTTCGGGACTAGTTACAATGAGCAGTTCTTC
>TRBV6-2/TRBV6-3|few|.|TRBJ2-7
CASSYSRRFSYEQYF
TGTGCCAGCAGTTACTCCCGACGGTTCTCCTACGAGCAGTACTTC
>TRBV30|many|.|TRBJ1-1
CAWSALAGGDTEAFF
TGTGCCTGGAGTGCTTTAGCGGGGGGAGACACTGAAGCTTTCTTT
>TRBV28|medium-sized|TRBD1|TRBJ2-1
CASRGTGGASYNEQFF
TGTGCCAGCAGGGGGACAGGGGGCGCGTCCTACAATGAGCAGTTCTTC
>TRBV12-3/TRBV12-4|many|TRBD2|TRBJ2-7
CASTPGLAGGYEQYF
TGTGCCAGCACCCCGGGACTAGCGGGAGGGTACGAGCAGTACTTC
>TRBV5-4|many|TRBD2|TRBJ2-3
CASSLTGGPADTQYF
TGTGCCAGCAGCTTGACGGGGGGGCCCGCAGATACGCAGTATTTT
>TRBV10-3|many|.|TRBJ2-1
CAISDSRSNYNEQFF
TGTGCCATCAGTGATAGCAGGAGCAACTACAATGAGCAGTTCTTC
>TRBV6-6|many|.|TRBJ1-3
CASSYTESGNTIYF
TGTGCCAGCAGTTACACGGAGTCTGGAAACACCATATATTTT
>TRBV6-5|.|.|TRBJ2-1
CASTRAPRDNEQFF
TGTGCCAGCACCAGGGCTCCCCGCGACAATGAGCAGTTCTTC
>TRBV20-1|many|.|TRBJ2-7
CSATGLWGDEQYF
TGCAGTGCAACAGGTCTCTGGGGGGACGAGCAGTACTTC
>TRBV6-1|.|.|TRBJ2-1
CASRGIKDSSYNEQFF
TGTGCCAGCAGGGGGATTAAGGACAGCTCCTACAATGAGCAGTTCTTC
>TRBV20-1|many|TRBD1|TRBJ1-1
CSARNRGEKTFF
TGCAGTGCTAGAAACAGGGGCGAGAAAACTTTCTTT
>TRBV10-3|.|.|TRBJ2-5
CAISEGLETQYF
TGTGCCATCAGTGAGGGACTGGAGACCCAGTACTTC
>TRBV12-3/TRBV12-4|many|TRBD2|TRBJ2-6
CASGGDSGANVLTF
TGTGCCAGCGGGGGGGATTCTGGGGCCAACGTCCTGACTTTC
>TRBV9|few|.|TRBJ1-6
CASSVGRYGSPLHF
TGTGCCAGCAGCGTAGGGCGGTATGGTTCACCCCTCCACTTT
>TRBV6-5|.|TRBD1|TRBJ2-5
CASSYSPGGREETQYF
TGTGCCAGCAGTTACTCCCCAGGGGGCAGAGAAGAGACCCAGTACTTC
>TRBV19|many|.|TRBJ1-4
CASMGIEKLFF
TGTGCCAGTATGGGGATCGAAAAACTGTTTTTT
>TRBV5-1|many|.|TRBJ2-2
CATSGAGVTGELFF
TGCGCCACCTCGGGGGCGGGAGTGACCGGGGAGCTGTTTTTT
>TRBV20-1|.|.|TRBJ2-7
CSARPGQMNYEQYF
TGCAGTGCTAGACCCGGACAGATGAACTACGAGCAGTACTTC
>TRBV7-2|medium-sized|.|TRBJ1-5
CASSLGGDGQPQHF
TGTGCCAGCAGCTTAGGGGGGGACGGTCAGCCCCAGCATTTT
>TRBV7-8|many|.|TRBJ2-2
CASSFGEPLVSGELFF
TGTGCCAGCAGCTTTGGGGAACCTCTAGTGAGCGGGGAGCTGTTTTTT
>TRBV7-9|few|.|TRBJ2-7
CASNTRQSGEQYF
TGTGCCAGCAACACACGACAGAGCGGGGAGCAGTACTTC
>TRBV6-5|many|.|TRBJ2-4
CASSRDRLGAKNIQYF
TGTGCCAGCAGTAGAGACCGATTAGGGGCCAAAAACATTCAGTACTTC
>TRBV5-7|many|.|TRBJ2-2
CASSLSGELFF
TGTGCCAGCAGCTTATCCGGGGAGCTGTTTTTT
>TRBV3-1|many|.|TRBJ1-5
CASSQDSSTPQHF
TGTGCCAGCAGCCAAGATTCATCGACGCCCCAGCATTTT
>TRBV11-3|many|.|TRBJ1-6
CASSLGKDNSPLHF
TGTGCCAGCAGCTTAGGGAAAGATAATTCACCCCTCCACTTT
>TRBV11-2|many|TRBD1|TRBJ2-7
CASSTHRGRGYEQYF
TGTGCCAGCAGCACCCACAGGGGGCGCGGGTACGAGCAGTACTTC
>TRBV29-1|many|.|TRBJ2-7
CSVEDQGSPYEQYF
TGCAGCGTTGAAGATCAAGGGTCTCCGTACGAGCAGTACTTC
>TRBV10-3|few|.|TRBJ2-2
CAISPRGGRNTGELFF
TGTGCCATCAGCCCCAGGGGGGGGCGGAACACCGGGGAGCTGTTTTTT
>TRBV7-8|.|TRBD2|TRBJ2-1
CAISRTSGMSVYNEQFF
TGTGCCATCTCCCGGACTAGCGGGATGTCGGTGTACAATGAGCAGTTCTTC
>TRBV5-4|many|TRBD2|TRBJ2-5
CASSVGLAGESQETQYF
TGTGCCAGCAGCGTGGGACTAGCGGGAGAAAGCCAAGAGACCCAGTACTTC
>TRBV24-1|many|.|TRBJ2-1
CATSDSSYWISSYNEQFF
TGTGCCACCAGTGATTCCTCATACTGGATAAGCTCCTACAATGAGCAGTTCTTC
>TRBV12-3/TRBV12-4|few|.|TRBJ2-7
CASTRGARSYEQYF
TGTGCCAGCACCCGGGGGGCCCGCTCCTACGAGCAGTACTTC
>TRBV7-3|few|TRBD2|TRBJ2-3
CASSALAGGPLDTQYF
TGTGCCAGCAGCGCCCTAGCGGGGGGGCCCCTGGATACGCAGTATTTT
>TRBV24-1|many|.|TRBJ2-1
CATSDLSPSYNEQFF
TGTGCCACCAGTGATTTGTCGCCATCCTACAATGAGCAGTTCTTC
>TRBV7-8|many|.|TRBJ2-7
CASSPLPSSYEQYF
TGTGCCAGCAGCCCTCTCCCTAGCTCTTACGAGCAGTACTTC
>TRBV11-3|many|.|TRBJ2-3
CASSLGEPRTDTQYF
TGTGCCAGCAGCTTGGGGGAGCCCCGCACAGATACGCAGTATTTT
>TRBV5-1|.|TRBD1|TRBJ1-6
CASSDRGNSPLHF
TGCGCCAGCAGCGACAGGGGAAATTCACCCCTCCACTTT
>TRBV11-2|many|.|TRBJ2-1
CASSLAHTSTRHEQFF
TGTGCCAGCAGCTTAGCCCACACCTCTACCCGCCATGAGCAGTTCTTC
>TRBV9|many|.|TRBJ1-6
CASSVEGRRNSPLHF
TGTGCCAGCAGCGTAGAGGGGCGGCGAAATTCACCCCTCCACTTT
>TRBV6-6|many|.|TRBJ1-2
CASSPQEGGYGYTF
TGTGCCAGCAGCCCCCAGGAAGGGGGATATGGCTACACCTTC
>TRBV9|many|.|TRBJ2-1
CASSVGQEGPLYNEQFF
TGTGCCAGCAGCGTAGGTCAAGAAGGCCCTCTCTACAATGAGCAGTTCTTC
>TRBV29-1|few|.|TRBJ2-7
CSVVQGPAYEQYF
TGCAGCGTTGTACAGGGACCTGCCTACGAGCAGTACTTC
>TRBV10-2|many|TRBD1|TRBJ2-7
CASQGASIYEQYF
TGCGCCAGTCAGGGGGCGAGTATTTACGAGCAGTACTTC
>TRBV12-3/TRBV12-4|many|TRBD1|TRBJ2-2
CASSPKGTGLAGELFF
TGTGCCAGCAGCCCCAAGGGGACAGGGTTGGCCGGGGAGCTGTTTTTT
>TRBV25-1|many|.|TRBJ1-2
CASSDRGSNSWYGYTF
TGTGCCAGCAGTGACAGGGGATCCAACTCCTGGTATGGCTACACCTTC
>TRBV6-6|few|.|TRBJ2-3
CASSPRTGVGTDTQYF
TGTGCCAGCAGCCCCCGGACGGGAGTAGGCACAGATACGCAGTATTTT
>TRBV6-4|.|.|TRBJ1-2
CASSLTGYYGYTF
TGTGCCAGCAGTTTAACAGGGTACTATGGCTACACCTTC
>TRBV7-3|many|TRBD1|TRBJ2-1
CASSRQGALNEQFF
TGTGCCAGCAGCCGACAGGGGGCTCTCAATGAGCAGTTCTTC
>TRBV5-4|many|TRBD1|TRBJ1-1
CASSLGGRAGGAGTEAFF
TGTGCCAGCAGCTTGGGGGGGCGCGCAGGGGGCGCGGGCACTGAAGCTTTCTTT
>TRBV20-1|.|.|TRBJ1-1
CSAPGGSTEAFF
TGCAGTGCCCCTGGGGGGAGCACTGAAGCTTTCTTT
>TRBV18|many|.|TRBJ1-6
CASSPDGNSPLHF
TGTGCCAGCTCACCAGACGGTAATTCACCCCTCCACTTT